These 20 T cell receptor beta chains share one sample of origin, sequenced in a study of T cells in Graves' hyperthyroidism and ophthalmopathy. TCR beta CDR3 regions were amplified from RNA transcripts. RT-PCR in the first round (using the HTBI primer set) targeted the TCR CDR3. TCRdb used MiXCR to reprocess the multiplex PCR reads, holding one entry per CDR3 protein. The sample includes 250,000 to 300,000 distinct CDR3 sequences, over 15% of them seen just once. Sequenced input: blood. These receptors were collected from a woman aged 60-75 years with Graves' ophthalmopathy.

A note on this clonotype: The germline gene is not matched at one end of the junction; a read error may be the cause. The chain has TRBV11-1 and TRBJ1-1; 8 nucleotides align to TRBD1. This CDR3 comprises 14 residues. Germline CDR1 is SGHAT and CDR2 is FQDESV (reference sequence). The CDR3 coding sequence is TGTGCCGGCAGCCAGGGGGCTCTGGGCACTGAAGCTTTCTTT. Translation: CAGSQGALGTEAFF. Using reference TRBV11-1 and TRBJ1-1 for the parts outside the CDR3, the full variable domain is EAEVAQSPRYKITEKSQAVAFWCDPISGHATLYWYRQILGQGPELLVQFQDESVVDDSQLPKDRFSAERLKGVDSTLKIQPAELGDSAMYLCAGSQGALGTEAFFGQGTRLTVV.

This clonotype appeared a few times. The chain has TRBV4-1 and TRBJ1-2, with 10 positions matching TRBD1. The CDR3 is made up of 16 amino acids. Germline V CDR1 and CDR2: MGHRA, YSYEKL. With 2 bases clipped from V and 2 bases from J, the junction kept 5 bases outside the gene matches. CDR3 nucleotide sequence: TGCGCCAGCAGCCAACCAAGACAGGGGGCCAACTATGGCTACACCTTC. Its protein is CASSQPRQGANYGYTF.

This clonotype was counted a few times. The chain couples TRBV7-9 to TRBJ1-2; possible D gene TRBD1, 5 bases. The ends were cut back, 11 bases at V and 2 bases at J, with 12 bases in the middle. The CDR3 runs to 12 residues. From germline, CDR1 is SEHNR and CDR2 FQNEAQ (reference sequence). The CDR3 nucleotides read TGTGCCCCCAGACAGCTAAACTATGGCTACACCTTC. It specifies CAPRQLNYGYTF.

This clonotype was seen ten or more times. V and J are TRBV11-2 and TRBJ1-2; unclear D gene. The CDR3 is 12 amino acids. From germline, CDR1 is SGHAT and CDR2 FQNNGV. V was trimmed by 3 bases and J by 5 bases, leaving 7 bases between them. CDR3 sequence (DNA): TGTGCCAGCAGCTTCGAAACTTATGGCTACACCTTC. Translation: CASSFETYGYTF. Supplemented by reference TRBV11-2 and TRBJ1-2, the full variable domain reads EAGVAQSPRYKIIEKRQSVAFWCNPISGHATLYWYQQILGQGPKLLIQFQNNGVVDDSQLPKDRFSAERLKGVDSTLKIQPAKLEDSAVYLCASSFETYGYTFGSGTRLTVV.

This clonotype was detected only once. The rearrangement joins TRBV6-2 or TRBV6-3 to TRBJ2-7; no reliable D call. The germline V and J ends were trimmed by 0 bases and 3 bases, with 12 bases remaining between them. The CDR3 loop spans 15 amino acids. Germline V gene sequence: CDR1 MNHEY, CDR2 SVGEGT. Here the CDR3 reads CASSYSLGQFYEQYF. In DNA, the CDR3 is TGTGCCAGCAGTTACTCCCTAGGGCAGTTCTACGAGCAGTACTTC.

The chain joins TRBV19 to TRBJ1-5, with D possibly TRBD1 on 6 matching bases. V gave up 7 bases and J gave up 1 base, with 14 bases separating them. The CDR3 loop spans 15 amino acids. The germline gives CDR1 LNHDA, CDR2 SQIVND (reference sequence). For the CDR3, the DNA is TGTGCCAGTAACCGGGGGCAGGGGAGCAATCAGCCCCAGCATTTT. This gives the protein CASNRGQGSNQPQHF.

The chain links TRBV6-5 to TRBJ2-7, with TRBD2 identical over 10 bases. V lost 0 bases and J lost 2; bases outside the gene matches: 7. This CDR3 is built from 17 residues. Germline CDR1 MNHEY, CDR2 SVGAGI. The CDR3 nucleotides are TGTGCCAGCAGTTACTCAGGACTAGCGGAGGGACCCTACGAGCAGTACTTC. Amino acids: CASSYSGLAEGPYEQYF.

V and J are TRBV19 and TRBJ1-4; no definite D call. Deletions cut 7 bases from V and 0 bases from J, with 6 bases between. Germline V lookup: CDR1 LNHDA, CDR2 SQIVND (reference sequence). This CDR3 comprises 13 residues. CDR3 DNA: TGTGCCAGTACTCGAGCAACTAATGAAAAACTGTTTTTT. It encodes CASTRATNEKLFF.

At least ten counts were recorded for this clonotype. The chain recombines TRBV28 with TRBJ2-2; D gene uncertain. CDR3 length equals 15 residues. Trimming removed 1 base from V and 7 bases from J, with 13 bases in between. Germline CDR1 reads MDHEN; CDR2 reads SYDVKM. The CDR3 DNA reads TGTGCCAGCAGTTTATCGGCCTCTCCGGGCGGGGAGCTGTTTTTT. Its protein product is CASSLSASPGGELFF.

This sequence joins TRBV27 and TRBJ1-3; the match to TRBD1 covers 8 bases. The junction had 5 bases not matched to a gene; V was cut back by 6 bases and J by 4 bases. The germline gives CDR1 MNHEY, CDR2 SMNVEV (reference sequence). The CDR3 consists of 14 residues. CDR3 region: CASRQQGAGNTIYF. The CDR3 DNA reads as TGTGCCAGCAGGCAGCAGGGGGCGGGAAACACCATATATTTT.

This clonotype was picked up many times. The rearrangement links TRBV7-2 to TRBJ2-5; TRBD2 matches 12 bases. The CDR3 consists of 19 residues. CDR1 SGHTA and CDR2 FQGNSA come from the germline V gene. V lost 5 bases to trimming and J lost 0 bases; unmatched junction nucleotides: 13. The DNA of the CDR3 is TGTGCCAGCAGCAACAAAGAACAAGGACTAGCGGGATACCAAGAGACCCAGTACTTC. Its translation: CASSNKEQGLAGYQETQYF.

Ten or more counts support this clonotype. The chain recombines TRBV28 with TRBJ2-7; D uncertain. Germline V gene sequence: CDR1 MDHEN, CDR2 SYDVKM. The CDR3 contains 15 residues. V lost 6 bases, J lost 0 bases, and 15 bases lay in between. CDR3 sequence (DNA): TGTGCCAGCAGGCCCCCCAAGGGAAACTCCTACGAGCAGTACTTC. It translates to CASRPPKGNSYEQYF.

This clonotype was seen at least ten times. J is TRBJ2-1 and V is TRBV27; 12 nucleotides match TRBD2. This CDR3 is built from 14 residues. Germline V gene data show CDR1 as MNHEY and CDR2 as SMNVEV (reference sequence). V trimming: 7 bases; J trimming: 9 bases; junction bases outside the gene matches: 7. This CDR3 reads CASKGTSGWVEQFF. In DNA form, the CDR3 reads TGTGCCAGCAAGGGGACTAGCGGGTGGGTTGAGCAGTTCTTC.

This chain links TRBV27 with TRBJ1-5; no definite D call. From germline, CDR1 is MNHEY and CDR2 SMNVEV (reference sequence). The V end was cut by 2 bases, the J end by 5 bases, with 10 bases between. The CDR3 is 14 residues long. The CDR3 is CASSLNYVDQPQHF. The CDR3 coding sequence is TGTGCCAGCAGTTTAAATTACGTGGATCAGCCCCAGCATTTT.

This clonotype was recorded many times. The chain carries TRBV12-3 or TRBV12-4 and TRBJ1-1; D gene ambiguous. V lost 1 base and J lost 4, with 13 bases in between. The CDR3 totals 15 residues. This chain's CDR3 is CASSLGEFWGTEAFF. CDR3 DNA: TGTGCCAGCAGTTTAGGGGAGTTTTGGGGCACTGAAGCTTTCTTT.

This clonotype was observed many times. J is TRBJ1-1 and V is TRBV5-1; D gene unclear. Deletions cut 4 bases from V and 6 bases from J, with 16 bases between. This CDR3 has 14 residues. CDR1 and CDR2 (germline): SGHRS, YFSETQ. Here the CDR3 reads CASSQSGVESEAFF. The DNA of the CDR3 is TGCGCCAGCAGCCAATCAGGCGTCGAGTCTGAAGCTTTCTTT. Full variable domain (outside the CDR3, taken from reference TRBV5-1 and TRBJ1-1): KAGVTQTPRYLIKTRGQQVTLSCSPISGHRSVSWYQQTPGQGLQFLFEYFSETQRNKGNFPGRFSGRQFSNSRSEMNVSTLELGDSALYLCASSQSGVESEAFFGQGTRLTVV.

Many counts were recorded for this clonotype. V is TRBV5-8 and J is TRBJ2-5, with 13 bases matching TRBD2. The CDR3 is 17 amino acids. In germline, CDR1 is SGHTS, CDR2 YDEGEE. V shed 4 bases, J shed 2 bases, and the junction held 8 bases outside the gene matches. The CDR3 loop is CASSLGLAGVLQETQYF. CDR3 coding DNA: TGTGCCAGCAGCCTCGGACTAGCGGGGGTCCTTCAAGAGACCCAGTACTTC.

The chain recombines TRBV5-1 with TRBJ2-2; 9 positions match TRBD1. The V gene's germline CDR1 is SGHRS and CDR2 YFSETQ. This CDR3 contains 15 residues. The trim removed 4 bases at V and 3 bases at J, leaving 4 bases unmatched. CDR3 coding DNA: TGCGCCAGCAGCAGGACAGGGGCCGACACCGGGGAGCTGTTTTTT. The encoded protein is CASSRTGADTGELFF.

This clonotype was counted ten times or more. J is TRBJ1-2 and V is TRBV7-8; the D gene is possibly TRBD1 (6 bases). The CDR3 spans 12 residues. From germline, CDR1 is SGHVS and CDR2 FQNEAQ. V lost 5 bases to trimming and J lost 10 bases, with 14 bases between them. The CDR3 sequence is CASSPGARDYTF. For the CDR3, the DNA is TGTGCCAGCAGCCCGGGGGCGCGGGACTACACCTTC.

This clonotype was recorded at least ten times. This rearrangement joins TRBV20-1 to TRBJ1-3; D remains unclear. V was clipped by 3 bases and J by 4 bases, with 10 bases between them. From germline, CDR1 is DFQATT and CDR2 SNEGSKA (reference sequence). This CDR3 comprises 13 residues. The CDR3 spells CSASLARGNTIYF. The CDR3 nucleotides are TGCAGTGCTAGTCTGGCCCGGGGAAACACCATATATTTT.